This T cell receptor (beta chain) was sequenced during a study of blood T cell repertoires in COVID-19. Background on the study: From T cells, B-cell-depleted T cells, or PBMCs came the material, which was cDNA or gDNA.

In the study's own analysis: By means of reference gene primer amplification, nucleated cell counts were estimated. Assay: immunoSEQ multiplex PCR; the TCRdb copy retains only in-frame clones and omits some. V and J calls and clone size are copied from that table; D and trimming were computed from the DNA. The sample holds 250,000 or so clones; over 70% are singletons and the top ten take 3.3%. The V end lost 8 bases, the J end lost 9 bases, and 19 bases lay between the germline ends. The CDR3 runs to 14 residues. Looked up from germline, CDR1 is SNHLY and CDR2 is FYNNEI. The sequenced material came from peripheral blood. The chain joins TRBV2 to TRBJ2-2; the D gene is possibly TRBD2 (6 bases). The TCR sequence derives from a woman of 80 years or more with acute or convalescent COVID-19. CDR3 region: CASHGGLSRWELFF. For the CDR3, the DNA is TGTGCCAGCCACGGGGGACTTTCCCGATGGGAGCTGTTTTTT.